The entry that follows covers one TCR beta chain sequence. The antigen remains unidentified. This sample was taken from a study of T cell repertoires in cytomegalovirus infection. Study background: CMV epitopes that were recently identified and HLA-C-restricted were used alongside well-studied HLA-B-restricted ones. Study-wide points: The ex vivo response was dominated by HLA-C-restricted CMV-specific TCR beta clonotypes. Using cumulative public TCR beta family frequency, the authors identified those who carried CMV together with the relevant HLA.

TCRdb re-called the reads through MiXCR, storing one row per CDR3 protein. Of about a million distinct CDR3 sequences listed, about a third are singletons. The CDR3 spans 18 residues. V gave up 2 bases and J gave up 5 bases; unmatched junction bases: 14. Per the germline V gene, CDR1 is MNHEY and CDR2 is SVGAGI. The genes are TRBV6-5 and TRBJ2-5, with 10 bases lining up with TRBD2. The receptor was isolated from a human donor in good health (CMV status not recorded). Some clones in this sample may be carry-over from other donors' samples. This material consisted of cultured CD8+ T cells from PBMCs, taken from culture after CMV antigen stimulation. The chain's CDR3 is CASSYDTSGADFGETQYF. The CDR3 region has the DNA TGTGCCAGCAGTTACGATACTAGCGGGGCCGACTTTGGCGAGACCCAGTACTTC.